These 27 T cell receptor beta chains originate from one sample sequenced in a study of memory B cells and T cells in multiple sclerosis (dated by TCRdb to 2016 to 2019). The library came from the immunoSEQ multiplex PCR assay. TCRdb retrieved this table from immuneACCESS and kept in-frame rearrangements only. Not all clones are present; in checked studies, unresolved V genes account for under half, and no reason is known for the remainder. The sample table holds 25,000 to 35,000 clones, of which about 84% were seen once. The top ten clonotypes cover less than 3.5% of the sample. For these TCRs, the target antigens are not known. After CFSE-labeled PBMCs were cultured without a stimulus, the autoproliferating (CFSEdim) and non-proliferating (CFSEhi) T cell fractions were sequenced separately. Altogether, roughly 5x10^7 CFSE-labeled PBMCs were kept in culture for roughly seven days with no stimulus, after which the replicate wells were combined.

Sequenced: PBMCs from blood kept in culture. These receptors originate from a human donor with multiple sclerosis.

This clone has a single count. The chain is built from TRBV6-6 and TRBJ2-1, with D uncertain. Trimming stripped 6 bases from V and 5 bases from J, with 5 bases between. This CDR3 contains 11 residues. Per germline, CDR1 MNHNY and CDR2 SVGAGI (reference sequence). CDR3 sequence reads: CASSPDNEQFF. The CDR3, as DNA: TGTGCCAGCAGCCCCGACAATGAGCAGTTCTTC.

CDR3 bases: TGTGCCAGCAGCTGGGGCGCCGGGGATGGCTACACCTTC. Translated, it gives CASSWGAGDGYTF. The genes are TRBV27 and TRBJ1-2; a possible D gene is TRBD1 (5 bases). V lost 6 bases to trimming and J lost 6 bases, with 14 bases between them. Germline-derived CDR1 and CDR2 are MNHEY and SMNVEV (reference sequence). The CDR3 sequence is 13 residues long.

The count of this clone is one. The gene calls are TRBV28 and TRBJ1-1; D is possibly TRBD1 (5 bases). V was pared by 2 bases and J by 10 bases, with 14 bases between. The CDR3 consists of 13 residues. In germline, CDR1 is MDHEN, CDR2 SYDVKM. CDR3 amino acids: CASSLIEGRGAFF. CDR3 DNA sequence: TGTGCCAGCAGTTTAATCGAGGGGCGGGGAGCTTTCTTT. Variable domain in full (rest from reference TRBV28 and TRBJ1-1): DVKVTQSSRYLVKRTGEKVFLECVQDMDHENMFWYRQDPGLGLRLIYFSYDVKMKEKGDIPEGYSVSREKKERFSLILESASTNQTSMYLCASSLIEGRGAFFGQGTRLTVV.

This chain links TRBV13 with TRBJ2-1; a weak D match, TRBD2 (6 bases). This CDR3 spans 14 amino acids. Germline V gives CDR1 PRHDT, CDR2 FYEKMQ (reference sequence). Trimming shortened V by 4 bases and J by 9 bases, and 16 bases separated the two germline ends. The CDR3 region is CASSSGLADIEQFF. DNA of the CDR3: TGTGCCAGCAGCTCGGGACTGGCCGACATTGAGCAGTTCTTC.

The table lists this clone with a few counts. The CDR3 DNA sequence: TGTGCCAGCAGTGAATTGGGCAGGGGTGAGCAGTACTTC. This sequence encodes CASSELGRGEQYF. This chain connects TRBV6-1 to TRBJ2-7, with TRBD1 as a possible D gene (6 bases). V was shortened by 2 bases and J by 7 bases, with 12 bases between the two germline ends. This CDR3 has 13 amino acids. CDR1 is MNHNS, CDR2 SASEGT, per germline.

V is TRBV7-6 and J is TRBJ1-6; D is unclear. Trimming took 1 base from V and 7 from J, leaving 8 bases between them. Looked up from germline, CDR1 is SGHVS and CDR2 is FNYEAQ. This CDR3 region has 14 residues. DNA of the CDR3: TGTGCCAGCAGCTTAGGGGAGTGGAATTCACCCCTCCACTTT. The encoded protein is CASSLGEWNSPLHF.

This chain uses TRBV5-1 with TRBJ2-7, with D possibly being TRBD2 (5 bases). Germline values: CDR1 SGHRS, CDR2 YFSETQ. V was clipped by 4 bases and J by 0 bases, with 17 bases between them. The CDR3 is made up of 16 amino acids. The CDR3 is CASSEPEGGVSYEQYF. In DNA form, the CDR3 reads TGCGCCAGCAGCGAACCCGAGGGCGGAGTCTCCTACGAGCAGTACTTC.

The gene calls are TRBV5-4 and TRBJ1-1; D is undetermined. The CDR3 totals 13 residues. Trimming left V 2 bases short and J 1 base short, with 6 bases between. CDR1 SGHNT and CDR2 YYREEE come from the germline V gene (reference sequence). The DNA for the CDR3 is TGTGCCAGCAGCTTAGGGCCGAACACTGAAGCTTTCTTT. The encoded protein is CASSLGPNTEAFF.

The chain carries TRBV27 and TRBJ1-2; the match to TRBD1 covers 10 bases. CDR1 and CDR2 (germline): MNHEY, SMNVEV (reference sequence). J gave up 2 bases and V 2 bases, and 2 bases lay outside the gene matches. This CDR3 spans 15 amino acids. The CDR3 coding sequence is TGTGCCAGCAGTTTACGGGACAGGGGAAACTATGGCTACACCTTC. It is translated as CASSLRDRGNYGYTF.

This sequence joins TRBV2 and TRBJ2-7, with D perhaps matching TRBD2 (5 bases). This CDR3 is 13 amino acids long. Germline CDR1 reads SNHLY; CDR2 reads FYNNEI. The V and J ends lost 6 bases and 1 base respectively, with 10 bases between them. CDR3 loop: CASSVRESYEQYF. The DNA of the CDR3 is TGTGCCAGCAGCGTTAGGGAGTCCTACGAGCAGTACTTC.

This chain connects TRBV28 to TRBJ2-7; no definite D call. CDR1 and CDR2 (germline): MDHEN, SYDVKM. V shed 4 bases and J shed 4 bases, with 5 bases lying between them. The CDR3 is 11 residues long. This CDR3 is CASSWGYEQYF. The CDR3 coding sequence is TGTGCCAGCAGTTGGGGTTACGAGCAGTACTTC.

CDR3 loop: CASSEGGLTLDNEQFF. CDR3 bases: TGCGCCAGCAGTGAGGGAGGGCTCACCCTGGACAATGAGCAGTTCTTC. The J gene is TRBJ2-1, the V gene TRBV10-1; D is possibly TRBD2 (6 bases). V lost 2 bases and J 5 bases, leaving 16 bases between the germline ends. The CDR3 runs to 16 residues. The germline gives CDR1 WNHNN, CDR2 SYGVQD (reference sequence).

The rearrangement links TRBV9 to TRBJ1-4, with TRBD1 as a possible D gene (6 bases). The CDR3 is 19 amino acids. Trimming left V 2 bases short and J 7 bases short, with 27 bases between. Germline V CDR1 and CDR2: SGDLS, YYNGEE. CDR3 residues: CASSVKLVGALPRGEKLFF. The CDR3, as DNA: TGTGCCAGCAGCGTGAAACTAGTGGGGGCGCTCCCAAGGGGTGAAAAACTGTTTTTT. Supplemented by reference TRBV9 and TRBJ1-4, the full variable domain reads DSGVTQTPKHLITATGQRVTLRCSPRSGDLSVYWYQQSLDQGLQFLIQYYNGEERAKGNILERFSAQQFPDLHSELNLSSLELGDSALYFCASSVKLVGALPRGEKLFFGSGTQLSVL.

The V and J genes are TRBV7-6 and TRBJ2-1; possible D gene TRBD1, 6 bases. The CDR3 runs to 13 residues. The V gene's germline CDR1 is SGHVS and CDR2 FNYEAQ. V lost 5 bases, J lost 7 bases, and 12 bases lay in between. The CDR3 loop reads CASSRTVGNEQFF. The CDR3 region has the DNA TGTGCCAGCAGCAGGACAGTGGGGAATGAGCAGTTCTTC.

This clone was seen just once. The V gene is TRBV5-1, the J gene TRBJ2-1; 12 bases map to TRBD2. The ends lost 4 bases at V and 6 bases at J; junction bases unmatched: 8. This CDR3 is 16 amino acids long. CDR1 and CDR2 (germline): SGHRS, YFSETQ. CDR3 loop: CASSGPGTSGPNEQFF. CDR3 sequence (DNA): TGCGCCAGCAGCGGACCCGGGACTAGCGGGCCCAATGAGCAGTTCTTC.

The V and J genes are TRBV7-2 and TRBJ1-5; D is unclear. Per germline, CDR1 SGHTA and CDR2 FQGNSA. This CDR3 contains 14 residues. The ends were cut back, 5 bases at V and 4 bases at J, with 12 bases in the middle. In DNA, the CDR3 is TGTGCCAGCAGCCCCGACGGGGTAAATCAGCCCCAGCATTTT. It is translated as CASSPDGVNQPQHF.

CDR3 sequence reads: CSVDFGRAGELFF. The CDR3 DNA reads as TGCAGCGTTGATTTCGGGAGGGCCGGGGAGCTGTTTTTT. The chain joins TRBV29-1 to TRBJ2-2, with 8 bases aligning to TRBD2. Germline CDR1 and CDR2: SQVTM and ANQGSEA. CDR3 length: 13 residues. V lost 3 bases and J lost 6; bases outside the gene matches: 3.

The V gene is TRBV5-4, the J gene TRBJ2-7; TRBD2 matches 10 bases. V was pared by 2 bases and J by 4 bases, with 3 bases of the junction left unmatched. This CDR3 is 14 amino acids long. Germline V gives CDR1 SGHNT, CDR2 YYREEE (reference sequence). This CDR3 reads CASSFTSGAYEQYF. CDR3 nucleotide sequence: TGTGCCAGCAGCTTCACTAGCGGGGCGTACGAGCAGTACTTC.

Here the CDR3 DNA reads TGCAGCGTTGAACCGGGGGCGAGTCTTGGCTACACCTTC. This encodes CSVEPGASLGYTF. The chain carries TRBV29-1 and TRBJ1-2; TRBD1 might be the D (6 bases). There are 13 residues in the CDR3. Germline lookup yields CDR1 SQVTM and CDR2 ANQGSEA. The V and J ends lost 2 bases and 7 bases respectively, with 14 bases between them. Full variable domain (outside the CDR3, taken from reference TRBV29-1 and TRBJ1-2): SAVISQKPSRDICQRGTSLTIQCQVDSQVTMMFWYRQQPGQSLTLIATANQGSEATYESGFVIDKFPISRPNLTFSTLTVSNMSPEDSSIYLCSVEPGASLGYTFGSGTRLTVV.

J is TRBJ1-5 and V is TRBV28; 8 nucleotides align to TRBD1. J gave up 6 bases and V 5 bases, and 3 bases lay outside the gene matches. CDR3 size: 13 residues. The germline CDR1 and CDR2 sequences are MDHEN and SYDVKM. The CDR3 region has the DNA TGTGCCAGCAGTCCAGGGGGCGTTCAGCCCCAGCATTTT. Translation gives CASSPGGVQPQHF.

This clone was seen a few times. The chain joins TRBV19 to TRBJ1-5; TRBD1 matches 7 bases. Germline CDR1 and CDR2: LNHDA and SQIVND (reference sequence). This CDR3 has 15 residues. V dropped 6 bases and J dropped 4; count of bases not matched to a gene: 9. The CDR3 loop is CASRVGQQVNQPQHF. The CDR3 DNA follows: TGTGCCAGTAGGGTGGGACAGCAAGTTAATCAGCCCCAGCATTTT.

The chain couples TRBV6-1 to TRBJ2-3; D gene ambiguous. The V gene's germline CDR1 is MNHNS and CDR2 SASEGT. Trimming took 8 bases from V and 1 from J, leaving 7 bases between them. The CDR3 is 12 residues long. The chain's CDR3 is CASSRRTDTQYF. Written as DNA, the CDR3 is TGTGCCAGCTCTAGACGCACAGATACGCAGTATTTT.

The DNA for the CDR3 is TGTGCCAGCAGTCCCCCAGGCGATGAGCAGTTCTTC. It encodes CASSPPGDEQFF. This sequence joins TRBV27 and TRBJ2-1, with unresolved D. There are 12 residues in the CDR3. V lost 5 bases and J 8 bases, leaving 10 bases between the germline ends. CDR1 is MNHEY, CDR2 SMNVEV, per germline (reference sequence).

The chain joins TRBV2 to TRBJ1-2; 7 positions agree with TRBD1. Germline trimming cut 6 bases from V and 8 bases from J; bases unmatched to any gene: 18. CDR1 and CDR2 (germline): SNHLY, FYNNEI. The CDR3 is made up of 16 amino acids. The CDR3 DNA follows: TGTGCCAGCAGAGTTACCGGACAGGCGCCCCATAGAGGCTACACCTTC. Translated, it gives CASRVTGQAPHRGYTF.

The genes are TRBV6-5 and TRBJ2-5; TRBD1 aligns across 9 bases. V was pared by 6 bases and J by 2 bases, with 7 bases of the junction left unmatched. Germline CDR1 and CDR2: MNHEY and SVGAGI. The CDR3 has 15 amino acids. CDR3 coding DNA: TGTGCCAGCAGGAACAGGGGGCAAACACAAGAGACCCAGTACTTC. Amino acids: CASRNRGQTQETQYF.

V is TRBV30 and J is TRBJ1-3, with D possibly being TRBD1 (5 bases). Germline CDR1 reads GTSNPN; CDR2 reads SVGIG (reference sequence). The CDR3 loop spans 14 amino acids. Trimming removed 1 base from V and 2 bases from J, with 9 bases in between. This CDR3 is CAWSAGTAGNTIYF. The CDR3 DNA reads as TGTGCCTGGAGTGCTGGGACGGCTGGAAACACCATATATTTT.

This clone was counted a single time. V and J are TRBV21-1 and TRBJ2-1; the DNA was not compared with TRBD2, the D call given in the table. TRBV21-1 is a listed pseudogene. The CDR3 sequence is 19 residues long. The chain's CDR3 is CASRRGAVAGGHSYNEQFF. For the CDR3, the DNA is TGTGCCAGCAGGAGGGGGGCGGTAGCGGGAGGGCATTCCTACAATGAGCAGTTCTTC.